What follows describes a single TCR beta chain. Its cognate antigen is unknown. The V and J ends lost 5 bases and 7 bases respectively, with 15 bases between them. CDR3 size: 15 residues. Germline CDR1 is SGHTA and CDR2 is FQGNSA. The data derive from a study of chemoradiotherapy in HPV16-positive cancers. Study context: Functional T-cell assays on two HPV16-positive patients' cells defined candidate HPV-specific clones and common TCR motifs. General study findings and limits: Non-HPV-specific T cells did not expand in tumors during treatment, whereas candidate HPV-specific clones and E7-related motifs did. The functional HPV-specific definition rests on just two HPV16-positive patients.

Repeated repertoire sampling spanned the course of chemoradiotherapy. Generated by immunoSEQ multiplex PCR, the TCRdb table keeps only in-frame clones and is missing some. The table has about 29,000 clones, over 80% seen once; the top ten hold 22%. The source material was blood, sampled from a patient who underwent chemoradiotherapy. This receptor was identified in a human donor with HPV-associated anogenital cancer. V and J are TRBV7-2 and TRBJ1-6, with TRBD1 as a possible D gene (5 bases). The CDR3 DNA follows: TGTGCCAGCAGCCCAGAAAAGGGGTCGAATTCACCCCTCCACTTT. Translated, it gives CASSPEKGSNSPLHF.